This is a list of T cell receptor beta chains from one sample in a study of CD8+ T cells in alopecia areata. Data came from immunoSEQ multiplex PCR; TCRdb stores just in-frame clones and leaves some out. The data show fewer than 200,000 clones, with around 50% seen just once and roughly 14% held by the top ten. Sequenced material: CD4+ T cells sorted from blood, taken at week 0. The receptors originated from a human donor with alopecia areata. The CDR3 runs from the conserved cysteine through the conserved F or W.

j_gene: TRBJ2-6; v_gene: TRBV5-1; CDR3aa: CASSLQGTGANVLTF
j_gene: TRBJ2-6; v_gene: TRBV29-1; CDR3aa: CSVEVGAGANVLTF
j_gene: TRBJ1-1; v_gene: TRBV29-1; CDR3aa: CSVESSGGGDTEAFF
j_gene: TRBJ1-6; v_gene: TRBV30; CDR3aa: CAWSVTGLPLHF
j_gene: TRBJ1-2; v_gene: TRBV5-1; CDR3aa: CASSADRGDGYTF
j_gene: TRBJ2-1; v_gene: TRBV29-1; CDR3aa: CSERTSGGPNHEQFF
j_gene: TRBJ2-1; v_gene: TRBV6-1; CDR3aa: CASSVSAGEYNEQFF
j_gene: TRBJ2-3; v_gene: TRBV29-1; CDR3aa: CSGGGGGPTDTQYF
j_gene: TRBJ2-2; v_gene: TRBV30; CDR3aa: CAWGRLNTGELFF
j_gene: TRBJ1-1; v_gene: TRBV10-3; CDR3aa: CAISAGSPFEAFF
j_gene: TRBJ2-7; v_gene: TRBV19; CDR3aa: CASSPTDYSYEQYF
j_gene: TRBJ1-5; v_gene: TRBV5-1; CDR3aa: CASSSTPDQPQHF
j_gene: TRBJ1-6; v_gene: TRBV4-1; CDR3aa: CASSQPLGTGILHF
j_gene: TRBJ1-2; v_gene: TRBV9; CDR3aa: CASSPTLQGSGYTF
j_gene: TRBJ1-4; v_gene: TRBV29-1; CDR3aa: CSARGGATNEKLFF
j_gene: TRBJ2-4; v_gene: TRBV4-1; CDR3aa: CASSQDFQGPAKNIQYF
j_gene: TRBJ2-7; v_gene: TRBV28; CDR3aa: CASSFGGSLTYEQYF
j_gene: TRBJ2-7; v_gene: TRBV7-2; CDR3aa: CASSLRGRGDYEQYF
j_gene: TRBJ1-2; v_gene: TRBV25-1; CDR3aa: CASSAGTDYYGYTF
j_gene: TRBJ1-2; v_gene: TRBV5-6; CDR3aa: CASSLTAYGGYTF
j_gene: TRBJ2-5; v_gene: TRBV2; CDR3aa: CASSRDGQETQYF
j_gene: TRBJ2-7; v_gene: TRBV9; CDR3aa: CASSNRDGGSYEQYF
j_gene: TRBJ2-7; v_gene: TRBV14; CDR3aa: CASARDRYEQYF
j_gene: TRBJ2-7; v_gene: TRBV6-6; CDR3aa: CASRSRTYEQYF
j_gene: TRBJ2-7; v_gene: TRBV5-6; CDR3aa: CASKRTGDYEQYF
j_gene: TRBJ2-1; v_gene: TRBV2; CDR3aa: CASSELLVNEQFF
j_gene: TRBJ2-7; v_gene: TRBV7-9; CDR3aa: CASSLDQGSFYEQYF
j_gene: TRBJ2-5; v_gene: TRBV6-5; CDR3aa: CASSYSKIAGETQYF
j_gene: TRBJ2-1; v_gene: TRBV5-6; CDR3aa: CASSRDRTYNEQFF
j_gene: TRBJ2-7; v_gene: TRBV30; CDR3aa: CAWSVRDRFAYEQYF
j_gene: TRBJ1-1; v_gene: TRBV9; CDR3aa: CASSVARDTEAFF
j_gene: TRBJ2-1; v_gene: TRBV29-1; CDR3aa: CSVGSGFNEQFF
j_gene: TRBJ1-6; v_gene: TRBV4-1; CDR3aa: CASSQTPGQGNNSPLHF
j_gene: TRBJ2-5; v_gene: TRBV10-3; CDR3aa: CAISGGETQYF
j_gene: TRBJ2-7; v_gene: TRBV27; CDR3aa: CASSTSGISYEQYF
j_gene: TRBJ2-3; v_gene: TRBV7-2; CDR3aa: CASRRDRGSTDTQYF
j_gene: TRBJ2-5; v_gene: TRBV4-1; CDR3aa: CASSQERRGSPLTAQYF
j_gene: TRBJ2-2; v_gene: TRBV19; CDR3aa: CASSPLAGGRHGELFF
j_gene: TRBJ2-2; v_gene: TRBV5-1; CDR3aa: CASSLAPTANTGELFF
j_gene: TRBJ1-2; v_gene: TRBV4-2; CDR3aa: CASSFNQGGGGYTF
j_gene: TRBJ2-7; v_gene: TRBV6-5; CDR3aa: CASSYGQRSYEQYF
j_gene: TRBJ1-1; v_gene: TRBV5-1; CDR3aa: CASSSLNRDTEAFF
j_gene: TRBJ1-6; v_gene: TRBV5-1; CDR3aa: CASSLVGFRFGSPLHF
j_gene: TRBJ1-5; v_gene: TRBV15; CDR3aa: CATSREGRPQHF
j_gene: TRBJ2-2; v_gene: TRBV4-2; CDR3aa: CASSQDSGELFF
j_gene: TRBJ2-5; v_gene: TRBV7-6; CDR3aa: CASSLDVGLLKETQYF
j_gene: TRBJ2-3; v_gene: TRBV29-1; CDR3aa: CSSRTSMSTDTQYF
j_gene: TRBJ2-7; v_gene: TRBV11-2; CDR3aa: CASSRTYYEQYF
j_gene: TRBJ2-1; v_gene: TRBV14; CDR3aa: CASSRNSGPSSYNEQFF
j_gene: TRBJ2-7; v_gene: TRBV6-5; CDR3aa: CASSGGRGSYEQYF
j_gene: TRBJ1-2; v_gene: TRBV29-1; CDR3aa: CSVGDREANYGYTF
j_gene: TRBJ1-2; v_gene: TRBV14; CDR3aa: CASSIAANGYTF
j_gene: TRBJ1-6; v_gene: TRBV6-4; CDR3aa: CASGDGNNSPLHF
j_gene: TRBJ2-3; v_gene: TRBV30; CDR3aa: CAWSVEGQGKDTQYF